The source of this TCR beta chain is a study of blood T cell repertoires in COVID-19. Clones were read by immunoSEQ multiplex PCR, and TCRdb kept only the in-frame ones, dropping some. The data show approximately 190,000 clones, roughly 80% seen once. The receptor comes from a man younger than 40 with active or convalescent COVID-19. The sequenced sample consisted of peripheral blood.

DNA of the CDR3: TGTGCCAGCGGGACTAGCGTTGGTACAGATACGCAGTATTTT. Translated, it gives CASGTSVGTDTQYF. The chain has TRBV6-5 and TRBJ2-3, with 10 bases aligning to TRBD2. CDR1 is MNHEY and CDR2 is SVGAGI in the germline V gene. The CDR3 extends over 14 amino acids. Losses at the gene ends were 8 bases for V and 3 bases for J; bases not matched to a gene: 5.